The source of this TCR beta chain is a study of radiotherapy plus CTLA-4 blockade in lung cancer. Study information: For 15% to 20% of patients, objective responses occurred, and 30% to 35% had disease control. The study's findings and limits: Expansion of tumor-derived TCR clones was observed in blood after radiotherapy plus ipilimumab. The best prediction of response reportedly came from early blood T cell clone dynamics, with interferon-beta.

In chemo-refractory metastatic non-small-cell lung cancer, patients got ipilimumab CTLA-4 blockade together with focal radiation. Germline loops: CDR1 SEHNR, CDR2 FQNEAQ (reference sequence). V lost 5 bases, J lost 7 bases, and 11 bases stayed unmatched. The length of the CDR3 is 16 residues. This clone was recorded at least ten times. Its antigen is still unknown. Assay: immunoSEQ multiplex PCR; the TCRdb copy retains only in-frame clones and omits some. The sample has some 77,000 clones; around 87% are singletons. The gene calls are TRBV7-9 and TRBJ2-1, with 10 bases identical to TRBD2. This TCR derives from a human donor with non-small cell lung cancer who had a partial response to radiotherapy plus ipilimumab. The input for sequencing was peripheral blood, taken from a patient treated with radiotherapy plus ipilimumab. The CDR3 DNA is TGTGCCAGCAGCCCACCCAGCGGGAGGGCCGTGAATGAGCAGTTCTTC. Translated: CASSPPSGRAVNEQFF.